Listed below are T cell receptor beta chains from one sample, sequenced in a study of graft-versus-host responses after intestinal transplantation. The antigens these receptors bind are not known. The table came from immunoSEQ multiplex PCR; TCRdb's copy has only in-frame clones and leaves some out. This sample has about 51,000 clones, with 89% found just once. The starting material was unstimulated CD4+ T cells sorted from spleen or lymph node cells, obtained before transplant. Receptors were obtained from a human donor who was the organ donor for an intestinal transplant. The CDR3 runs from the conserved cysteine through the conserved F or W. The order of the fields is D gene, J gene, V gene, clone size, CDR3 protein, CDR3 DNA. A D gene is named only where the DNA matches it firmly. The size of a clone is reported for some rows only, either as once, few or many, or as a class for expanded clones.

TRBD1	TRBJ2-5	TRBV5-4	.	CASNDRDREETQYF	TGTGCCAGCAACGACCGGGACAGGGAAGAGACCCAGTACTTC
.	TRBJ1-5	TRBV21-1	.	CASSYCSSQPQHF	TGTGCCAGCAGCTATTGTTCGAGTCAGCCCCAGCATTTT
.	TRBJ1-1	TRBV6-1	.	CASSGIPKLEAFF	TGTGCCAGCTCGGGAATTCCGAAACTTGAAGCTTTCTTT
.	TRBJ1-1	TRBV7-3	.	CASSHPGRAAFF	TGTGCCAGCAGCCACCCTGGCAGGGCGGCTTTCTTT
TRBD2	TRBJ2-7	TRBV28	.	CASSLFAGVGEQYF	TGTGCCAGCAGTTTATTCGCGGGAGTGGGCGAGCAGTACTTC
TRBD1	TRBJ2-7	TRBV9	.	CASSVRRQGAYEQYF	TGTGCCAGCAGCGTACGCCGACAGGGAGCCTACGAGCAGTACTTC
TRBD2	TRBJ2-7	TRBV7-2	.	CASSFPPGLAGSYEQYF	TGTGCCAGCAGCTTTCCCCCGGGACTAGCGGGATCCTACGAGCAGTACTTC
TRBD1	TRBJ2-7	TRBV28	once	CASSPRGTEHYEQYF	TGTGCCAGCAGCCCTAGGGGGACAGAACACTACGAGCAGTACTTC
TRBD1	TRBJ1-1	TRBV19	.	CASSIGTGGWNTEAFF	TGTGCCAGTAGCATAGGGACAGGGGGCTGGAACACTGAAGCTTTCTTT
.	TRBJ2-5	TRBV2	.	CASIPAGRAQYF	TGTGCCAGCATCCCCGCCGGGCGGGCCCAGTACTTC
.	TRBJ1-3	TRBV28	once	CASSLWHGGGNTIYF	TGTGCCAGCAGTTTATGGCACGGGGGTGGAAACACCATATATTTT
TRBD1	TRBJ1-2	TRBV28	.	CASSFVDRDGYTF	TGTGCCAGCAGTTTTGTAGACAGGGATGGCTACACCTTC
.	TRBJ2-1	TRBV19	.	CASSIDLEQFF	TGTGCCAGTAGTATAGATCTTGAGCAGTTCTTC
.	TRBJ1-2	TRBV28	.	CASRGQPGYGYTF	TGTGCCAGCAGGGGCCAGCCTGGGTATGGCTACACCTTC
.	TRBJ2-5	TRBV5-4	.	CASSIPQETQYF	TGTGCCAGCAGCATCCCGCAAGAGACCCAGTACTTC
.	TRBJ1-1	TRBV19	.	CASSIQGGAAEAFF	TGTGCCAGTAGTATTCAGGGAGGGGCGGCTGAAGCTTTCTTT
.	TRBJ2-3	TRBV25-1	.	CASARGGADTQYF	TGTGCCAGCGCAAGGGGTGGTGCAGATACGCAGTATTTT
TRBD1	TRBJ1-4	TRBV27	.	CASGDRGLANEKLFF	TGTGCCAGCGGGGACAGGGGGCTGGCTAATGAAAAACTGTTTTTT
.	TRBJ1-1	TRBV15	once	CATTPVTVNTEAFF	TGTGCCACTACCCCGGTGACTGTGAACACTGAAGCTTTCTTT
TRBD2	TRBJ2-2	TRBV15	.	CATSRVRSGTSAGELFF	TGTGCCACCAGCAGAGTACGCTCCGGGACTAGCGCCGGGGAGCTGTTTTTT
.	TRBJ1-5	TRBV5-8	.	CASSLNVWEGATNQPQHF	TGTGCCAGCAGCTTGAATGTTTGGGAGGGAGCAACCAATCAGCCCCAGCATTTT
.	TRBJ1-1	TRBV6-1	.	CAYRMTMNTEAFF	TGTGCATACAGGATGACGATGAACACTGAAGCTTTCTTT
.	TRBJ1-4	TRBV21-1	.	CASSYKRARGEKLFF	TGTGCCAGCAGCTACAAGAGGGCGCGCGGGGAAAAACTGTTTTTT
TRBD2	TRBJ2-7	TRBV6-5	.	CASRRGAGGGHEQYF	TGTGCCAGCAGACGCGGAGCGGGAGGGGGACACGAGCAGTACTTC
.	TRBJ2-1	TRBV5-5	.	CASSFSSEQFF	TGTGCCAGCAGCTTTAGCTCTGAGCAGTTCTTC
TRBD2	TRBJ2-3	TRBV5-1	.	CASSFSGGDTDTQYF	TGCGCCAGCAGCTTTAGCGGGGGGGACACAGATACGCAGTATTTT
TRBD1	TRBJ2-5	TRBV5-1	.	CASSLSPGGAETQYF	TGCGCCAGCAGCTTAAGTCCAGGGGGCGCGGAGACCCAGTACTTC
.	TRBJ1-2	TRBV6-5	.	CASSSTTGHYGYTF	TGTGCCAGCAGTTCAACCACAGGTCACTATGGCTACACCTTC
.	TRBJ2-3	TRBV21-1	.	CASSLRTSDDITDTQYF	TGTGCCAGCAGCCTACGGACTAGCGACGACATCACAGATACGCAGTATTTT
.	TRBJ2-1	TRBV28	few	CASSLKSDEQFF	TGTGCCAGCAGCCTAAAGAGTGATGAGCAGTTCTTC
.	TRBJ2-7	TRBV5-6	few	CASSFPGAVSYEQYF	TGTGCCAGCAGCTTTCCGGGAGCCGTCTCCTACGAGCAGTACTTC
.	TRBJ1-5	TRBV28	.	CASSLLGNQPQHF	TGTGCCAGCAGTTTGTTAGGCAATCAGCCCCAGCATTTT
.	TRBJ2-5	TRBV4-2	.	CASSQDEGGVDETQYF	TGTGCCAGCAGCCAAGATGAGGGTGGGGTGGATGAGACCCAGTACTTC
TRBD2	TRBJ2-3	TRBV4-1	few	CASSHGTSGGPTDTQYF	TGCGCCAGCAGCCATGGGACTAGCGGAGGGCCAACAGATACGCAGTATTTT